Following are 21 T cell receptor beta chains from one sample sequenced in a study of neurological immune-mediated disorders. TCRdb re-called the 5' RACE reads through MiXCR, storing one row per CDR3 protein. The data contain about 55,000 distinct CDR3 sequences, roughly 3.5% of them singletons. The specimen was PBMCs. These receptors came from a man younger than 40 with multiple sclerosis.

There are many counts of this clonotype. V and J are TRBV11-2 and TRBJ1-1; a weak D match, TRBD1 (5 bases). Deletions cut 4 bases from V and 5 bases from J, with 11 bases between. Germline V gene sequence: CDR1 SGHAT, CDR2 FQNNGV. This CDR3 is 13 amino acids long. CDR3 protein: CASSYRQGTEAFF. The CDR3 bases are TGTGCCAGCAGCTATCGCCAGGGTACTGAAGCTTTCTTT.

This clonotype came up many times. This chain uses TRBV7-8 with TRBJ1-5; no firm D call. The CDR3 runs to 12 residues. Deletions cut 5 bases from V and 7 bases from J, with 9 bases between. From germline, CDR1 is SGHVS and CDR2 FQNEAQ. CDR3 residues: CASSPNYQPQHF. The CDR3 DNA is TGTGCCAGCAGCCCCAACTACCAGCCCCAGCATTTT.

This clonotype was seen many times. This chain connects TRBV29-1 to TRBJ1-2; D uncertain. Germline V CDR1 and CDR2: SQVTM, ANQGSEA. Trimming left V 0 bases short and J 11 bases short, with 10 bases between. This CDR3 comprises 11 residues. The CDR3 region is CSVEDLGRYTF. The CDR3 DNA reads TGCAGCGTTGAAGACCTCGGGCGATACACCTTC.

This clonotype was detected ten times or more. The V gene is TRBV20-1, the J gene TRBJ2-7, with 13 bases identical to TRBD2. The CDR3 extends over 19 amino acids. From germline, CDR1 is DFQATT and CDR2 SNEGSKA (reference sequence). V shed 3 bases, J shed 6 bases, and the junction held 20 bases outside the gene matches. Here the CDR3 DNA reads TGCAGTGCTAGGGTACCCCAGGGGACTAGCGGGACCTCCGGGACCGAGCAGTACTTC. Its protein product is CSARVPQGTSGTSGTEQYF.

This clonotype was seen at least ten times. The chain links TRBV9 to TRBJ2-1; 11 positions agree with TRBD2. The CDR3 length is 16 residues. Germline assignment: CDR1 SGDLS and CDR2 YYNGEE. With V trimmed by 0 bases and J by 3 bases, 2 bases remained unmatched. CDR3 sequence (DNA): TGTGCCAGCAGCGTAGAGGGACTAGCGGTCTACAATGAGCAGTTCTTC. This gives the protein CASSVEGLAVYNEQFF.

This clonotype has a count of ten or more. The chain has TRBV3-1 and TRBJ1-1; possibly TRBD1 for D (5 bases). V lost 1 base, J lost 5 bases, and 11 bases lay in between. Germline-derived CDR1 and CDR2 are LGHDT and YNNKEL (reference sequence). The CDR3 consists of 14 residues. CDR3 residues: CASSQVEGRTEAFF. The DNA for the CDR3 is TGTGCCAGCAGCCAAGTGGAGGGACGAACTGAAGCTTTCTTT.

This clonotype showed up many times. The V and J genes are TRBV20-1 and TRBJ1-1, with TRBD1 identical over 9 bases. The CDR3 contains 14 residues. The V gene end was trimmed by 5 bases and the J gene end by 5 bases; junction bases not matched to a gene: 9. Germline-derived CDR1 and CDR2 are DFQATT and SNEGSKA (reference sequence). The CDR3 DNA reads TGCAGTGCTCCCAACCGGGACAGGGTGACTGAAGCTTTCTTT. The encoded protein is CSAPNRDRVTEAFF.

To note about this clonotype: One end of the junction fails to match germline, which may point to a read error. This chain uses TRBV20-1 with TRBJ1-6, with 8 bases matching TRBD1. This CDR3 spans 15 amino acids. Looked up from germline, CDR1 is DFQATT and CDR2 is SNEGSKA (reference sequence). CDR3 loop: CSASKQGATNSPLNF. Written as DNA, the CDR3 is TGCAGTGCTAGTAAGCAGGGGGCGACTAATTCACCCCTCAACTTT.

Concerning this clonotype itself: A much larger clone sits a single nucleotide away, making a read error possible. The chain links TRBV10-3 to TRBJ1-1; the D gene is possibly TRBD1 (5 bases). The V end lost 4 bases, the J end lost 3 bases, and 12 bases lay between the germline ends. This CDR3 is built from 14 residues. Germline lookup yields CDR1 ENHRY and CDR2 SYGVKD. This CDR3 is CAISVRGSDTEAFF. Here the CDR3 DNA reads TGTGCCATCAGTGTGCGGGGGAGCGACACTGAAGCTTTCTTT.

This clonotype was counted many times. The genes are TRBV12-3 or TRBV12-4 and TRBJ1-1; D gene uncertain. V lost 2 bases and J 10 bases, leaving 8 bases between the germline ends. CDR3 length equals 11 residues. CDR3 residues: CASSLPGRAFF. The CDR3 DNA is TGTGCCAGCAGTTTACCCGGTAGAGCTTTCTTT.

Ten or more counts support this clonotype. The CDR3 loop reads CSESGQFQETQYF. CDR3 nucleotide sequence: TGCAGCGAGTCCGGACAGTTTCAAGAGACCCAGTACTTC. The chain couples TRBV29-1 to TRBJ2-5, with D possibly being TRBD1 (6 bases). V was shortened by 7 bases and J by 2 bases, with 14 bases between the two germline ends. Germline-derived CDR1 and CDR2 are SQVTM and ANQGSEA. This CDR3 is built from 13 residues.

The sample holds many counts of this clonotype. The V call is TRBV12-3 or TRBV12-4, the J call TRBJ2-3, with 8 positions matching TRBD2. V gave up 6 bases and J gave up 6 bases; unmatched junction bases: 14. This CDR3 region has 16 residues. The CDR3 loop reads CASRGRVAGGKDTQYF. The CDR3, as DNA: TGTGCCAGCAGGGGTCGTGTTGCGGGAGGCAAGGATACGCAGTATTTT.

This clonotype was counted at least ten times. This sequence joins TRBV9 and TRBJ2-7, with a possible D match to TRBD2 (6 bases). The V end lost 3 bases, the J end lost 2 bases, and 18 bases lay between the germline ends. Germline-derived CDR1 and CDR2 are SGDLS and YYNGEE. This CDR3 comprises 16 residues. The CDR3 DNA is TGTGCCAGCAGCGGAGGAGAGACGGGACTTCCCTACGAGCAGTACTTC. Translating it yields CASSGGETGLPYEQYF.

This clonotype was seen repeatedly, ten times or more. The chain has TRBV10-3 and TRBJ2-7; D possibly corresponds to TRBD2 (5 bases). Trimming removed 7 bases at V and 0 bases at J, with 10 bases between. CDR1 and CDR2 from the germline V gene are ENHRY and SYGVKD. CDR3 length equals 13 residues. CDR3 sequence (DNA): TGTGCCATCACCGGGGAAAGCTCCTACGAGCAGTACTTC. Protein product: CAITGESSYEQYF.

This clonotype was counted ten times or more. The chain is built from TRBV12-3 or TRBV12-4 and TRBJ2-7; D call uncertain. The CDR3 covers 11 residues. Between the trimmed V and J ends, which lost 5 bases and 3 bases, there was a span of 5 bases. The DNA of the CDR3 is TGTGCCAGCAGTAATGGCTACGAGCAGTACTTC. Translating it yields CASSNGYEQYF.

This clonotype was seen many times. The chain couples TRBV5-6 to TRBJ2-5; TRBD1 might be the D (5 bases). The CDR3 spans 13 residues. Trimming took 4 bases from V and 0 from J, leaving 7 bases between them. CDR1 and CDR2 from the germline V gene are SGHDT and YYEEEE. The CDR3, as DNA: TGTGCCAGCAGCGAACAGGACCAAGAGACCCAGTACTTC. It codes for CASSEQDQETQYF.

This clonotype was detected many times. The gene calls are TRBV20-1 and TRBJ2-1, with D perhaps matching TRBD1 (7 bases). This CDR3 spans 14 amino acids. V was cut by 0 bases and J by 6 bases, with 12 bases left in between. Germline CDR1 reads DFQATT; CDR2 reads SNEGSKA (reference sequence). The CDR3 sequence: CSARDIQGGNEQFF. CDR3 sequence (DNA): TGCAGTGCTAGAGACATCCAGGGGGGCAATGAGCAGTTCTTC.

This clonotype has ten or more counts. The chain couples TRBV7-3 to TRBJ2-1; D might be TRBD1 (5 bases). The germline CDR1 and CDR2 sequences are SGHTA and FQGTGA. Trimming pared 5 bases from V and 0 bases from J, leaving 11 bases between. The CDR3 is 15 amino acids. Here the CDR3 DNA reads TGTGCCAGCAGCCTCACAGGCCGCTCCTACAATGAGCAGTTCTTC. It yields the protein CASSLTGRSYNEQFF.

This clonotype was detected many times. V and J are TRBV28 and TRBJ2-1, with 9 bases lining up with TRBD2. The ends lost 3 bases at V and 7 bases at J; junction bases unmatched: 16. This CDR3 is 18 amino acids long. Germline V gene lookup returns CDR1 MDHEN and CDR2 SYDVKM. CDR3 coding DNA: TGTGCCAGCAGTTTGGAAGGTCTTGGCGGGAGGGCCTTTAATGAGCAGTTCTTC. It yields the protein CASSLEGLGGRAFNEQFF.

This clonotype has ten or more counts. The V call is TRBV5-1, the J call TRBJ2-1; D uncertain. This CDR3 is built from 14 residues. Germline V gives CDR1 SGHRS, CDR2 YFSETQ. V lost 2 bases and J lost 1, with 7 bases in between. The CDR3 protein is CASSFGNSYNEQFF. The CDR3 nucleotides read TGCGCCAGCAGCTTTGGAAATTCCTACAATGAGCAGTTCTTC.

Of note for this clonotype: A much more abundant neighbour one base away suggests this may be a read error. CDR3 in amino acids: CSARPISPTGELFF. Written as DNA, the CDR3 is TGCAGTGCTAGACCGATCAGCCCCACCGGGGAGCTGTTTTTT. The J gene is TRBJ2-2, the V gene TRBV20-1, with D uncertain. The ends were cut back, 2 bases at V and 4 bases at J, with 11 bases in the middle. The CDR3 has 14 amino acids. Germline CDR1 DFQATT, CDR2 SNEGSKA (reference sequence).